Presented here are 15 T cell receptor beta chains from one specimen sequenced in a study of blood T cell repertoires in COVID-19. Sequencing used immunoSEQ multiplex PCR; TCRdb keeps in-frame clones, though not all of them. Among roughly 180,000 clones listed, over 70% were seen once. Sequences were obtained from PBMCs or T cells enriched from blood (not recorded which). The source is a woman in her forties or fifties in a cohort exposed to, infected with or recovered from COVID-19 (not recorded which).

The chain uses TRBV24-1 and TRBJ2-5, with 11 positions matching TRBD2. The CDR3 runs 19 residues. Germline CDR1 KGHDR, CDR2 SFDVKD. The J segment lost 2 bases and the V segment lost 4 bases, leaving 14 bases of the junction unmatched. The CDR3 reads CATSEPSSGRSNKQETQYF. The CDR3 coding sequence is TGTGCCACCAGTGAGCCCTCTAGCGGGAGGAGCAATAAACAAGAGACCCAGTACTTC.

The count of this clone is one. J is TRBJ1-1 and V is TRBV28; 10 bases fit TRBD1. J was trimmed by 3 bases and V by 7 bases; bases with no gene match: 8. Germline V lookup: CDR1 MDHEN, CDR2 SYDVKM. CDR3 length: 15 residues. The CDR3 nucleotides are TGTGCCAGCACCCGATTAGGGACAGGGGACACTGAAGCTTTCTTT. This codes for CASTRLGTGDTEAFF.

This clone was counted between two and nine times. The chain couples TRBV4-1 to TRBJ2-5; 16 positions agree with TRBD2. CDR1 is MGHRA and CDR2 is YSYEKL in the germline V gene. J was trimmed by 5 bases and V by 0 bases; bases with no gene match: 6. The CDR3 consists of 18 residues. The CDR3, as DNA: TGCGCCAGCAGCCAAGACGGGACTAGCGGGGGGGCCGGGGAGACCCAGTACTTC. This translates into CASSQDGTSGGAGETQYF.

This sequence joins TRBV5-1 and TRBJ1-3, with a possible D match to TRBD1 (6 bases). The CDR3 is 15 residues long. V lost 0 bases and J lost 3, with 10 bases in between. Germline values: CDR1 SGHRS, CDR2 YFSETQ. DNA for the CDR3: TGCGCCAGCAGCTTGGAAGGGGGTGATGGAAACACCATATATTTT. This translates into CASSLEGGDGNTIYF.

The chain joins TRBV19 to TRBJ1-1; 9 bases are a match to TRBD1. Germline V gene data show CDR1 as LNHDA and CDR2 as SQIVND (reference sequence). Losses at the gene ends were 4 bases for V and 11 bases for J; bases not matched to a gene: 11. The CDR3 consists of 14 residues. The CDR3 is CASSTQGAIRAAFF. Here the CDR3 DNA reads TGTGCCAGTAGTACACAGGGGGCGATTCGAGCCGCTTTCTTT.

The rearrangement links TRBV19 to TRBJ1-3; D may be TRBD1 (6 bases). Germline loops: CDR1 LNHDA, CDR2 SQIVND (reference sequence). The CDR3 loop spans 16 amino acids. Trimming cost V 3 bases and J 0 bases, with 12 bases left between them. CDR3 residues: CASSMHREASGNTIYF. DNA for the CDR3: TGTGCCAGTAGTATGCACAGGGAAGCCTCTGGAAACACCATATATTTT.

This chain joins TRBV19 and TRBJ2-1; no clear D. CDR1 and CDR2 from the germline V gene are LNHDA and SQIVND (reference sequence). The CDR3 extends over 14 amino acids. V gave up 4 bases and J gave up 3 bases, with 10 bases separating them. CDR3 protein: CASSNRRDYNEQFF. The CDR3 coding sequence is TGTGCCAGTAGTAACCGCCGAGACTACAATGAGCAGTTCTTC.

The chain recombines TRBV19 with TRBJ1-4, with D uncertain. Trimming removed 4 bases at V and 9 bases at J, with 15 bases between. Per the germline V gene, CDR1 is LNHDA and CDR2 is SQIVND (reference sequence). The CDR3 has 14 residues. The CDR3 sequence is CASSNFDGLKKLFF. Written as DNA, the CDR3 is TGTGCCAGTAGTAATTTCGACGGGTTAAAAAAACTGTTTTTT.

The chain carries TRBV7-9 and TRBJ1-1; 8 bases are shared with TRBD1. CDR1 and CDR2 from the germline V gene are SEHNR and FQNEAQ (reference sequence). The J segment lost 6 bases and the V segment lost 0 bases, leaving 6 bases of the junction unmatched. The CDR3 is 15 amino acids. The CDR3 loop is CASSLAQGARAEAFF. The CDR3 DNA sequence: TGTGCCAGCAGCTTAGCGCAGGGGGCTAGGGCTGAAGCTTTCTTT.

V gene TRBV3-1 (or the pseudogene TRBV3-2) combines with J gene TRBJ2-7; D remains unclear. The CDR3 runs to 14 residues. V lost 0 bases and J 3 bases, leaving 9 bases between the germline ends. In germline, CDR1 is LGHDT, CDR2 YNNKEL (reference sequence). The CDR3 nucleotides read TGTGCCAGCAGCCAAGATCTCCTACTCTACGAGCAGTACTTC. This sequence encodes CASSQDLLLYEQYF.

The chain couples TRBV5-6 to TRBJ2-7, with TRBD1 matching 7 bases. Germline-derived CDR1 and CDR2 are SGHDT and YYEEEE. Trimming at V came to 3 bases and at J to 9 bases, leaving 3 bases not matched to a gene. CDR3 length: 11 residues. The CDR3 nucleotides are TGTGCCAGCAGCTACGGACAGGTGCAGTACTTC. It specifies CASSYGQVQYF.

Here the CDR3 DNA reads TGTGCCAGCAGCTTAGCTCGGGGTGAAAAACTGTTTTTT. Its protein product is CASSLARGEKLFF. J is TRBJ1-4 and V is TRBV7-9; D not resolved. The V gene lost 0 bases and the J gene lost 7 bases, with 6 bases spanning the gap. CDR1 SEHNR and CDR2 FQNEAQ come from the germline V gene (reference sequence). The CDR3 totals 13 residues.

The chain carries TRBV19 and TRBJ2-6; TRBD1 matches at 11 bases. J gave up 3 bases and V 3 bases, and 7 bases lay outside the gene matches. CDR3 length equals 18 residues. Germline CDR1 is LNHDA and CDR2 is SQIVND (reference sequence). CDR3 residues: CASSIRDRGTRGANVLTF. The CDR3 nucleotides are TGTGCCAGTAGTATTAGGGACAGGGGGACGCGTGGGGCCAACGTCCTGACTTTC.

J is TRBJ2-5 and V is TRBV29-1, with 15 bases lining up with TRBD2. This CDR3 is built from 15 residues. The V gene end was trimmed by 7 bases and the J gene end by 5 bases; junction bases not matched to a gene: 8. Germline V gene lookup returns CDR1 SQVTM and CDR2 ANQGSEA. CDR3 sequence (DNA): TGCAGCGACCGGACTAGCGGGAGGGGAACGGAGACCCAGTACTTC. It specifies CSDRTSGRGTETQYF.

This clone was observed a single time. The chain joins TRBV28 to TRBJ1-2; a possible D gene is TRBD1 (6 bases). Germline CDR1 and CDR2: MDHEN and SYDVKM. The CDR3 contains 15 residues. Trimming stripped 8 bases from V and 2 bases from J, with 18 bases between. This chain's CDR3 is CASSKRGRGNYGYTF. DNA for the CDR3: TGTGCCAGCTCTAAGCGGGGCAGGGGAAACTATGGCTACACCTTC.